This entry lists 3 T cell receptor beta chains sequenced from one sample in a study of PD-L1 blockade in urothelial cancer. TCRdb's copy holds only in-frame clones and misses some; the assay was immunoSEQ multiplex PCR. This table holds more than 90,000 clones, less than 95% found once. Time point here: peripheral blood 6 weeks after treatment start. The starting material was PBMCs, obtained around atezolizumab (anti-PD-L1) treatment. The receptors derive from a man aged 55-75 years with urothelial cancer.

The chain combines TRBV19 with TRBJ2-3, with D maybe TRBD1 (6 bases). CDR1 and CDR2 (germline): LNHDA, SQIVND (reference sequence). The CDR3 spans 15 residues. V dropped 5 bases and J dropped 0 bases, with 12 bases sitting between them. The CDR3 is CASSGGHPSTDTQYF. CDR3 sequence (DNA): TGTGCCAGTAGTGGGGGACACCCTAGCACAGATACGCAGTATTTT.

This sequence joins TRBV7-9 and TRBJ2-7; 10 nucleotides line up with TRBD2. The V gene's germline CDR1 is SEHNR and CDR2 FQNEAQ (reference sequence). J gave up 6 bases and V 5 bases, and 7 bases lay outside the gene matches. The CDR3 loop spans 14 amino acids. CDR3 residues: CASSAGTSEAEQYF. The CDR3, as DNA: TGTGCCAGCAGCGCCGGGACTAGCGAGGCCGAGCAGTACTTC.

The V call is TRBV7-3, the J call TRBJ2-3; 13 bases fit TRBD2. Germline V CDR1 and CDR2: SGHTA, FQGTGA. The CDR3 sequence is 16 residues long. After removal of 5 bases from V and 5 bases from J, the junction contained 7 bases not matched to a gene. Written as DNA, the CDR3 is TGTGCCAGCAGCATTACTAGCGGGAGGGCGGGAGATACGCAGTATTTT. This codes for CASSITSGRAGDTQYF.